These 14 T cell receptor beta chains were all obtained from the same sample, sequenced in a study of regulatory and conventional T cells in RAG deficiency. Sequencing was performed with immunoSEQ multiplex PCR; in TCRdb, only in-frame clones are kept and a portion is missing. The sample holds 6,000 or so clones, just under 95% seen once. The specimen was CD8+ T cells sorted from blood. These receptors were obtained from a human donor with RAG deficiency presenting as severe combined immunodeficiency.

In this sample, this clone turned up once. This chain connects TRBV19 to TRBJ2-7; D is undetermined. V was clipped by 1 base and J by 3 bases, with 7 bases between them. Germline loops: CDR1 LNHDA, CDR2 SQIVND (reference sequence). This CDR3 comprises 13 residues. The CDR3 protein is CASSIVLNYEQYF. CDR3 bases: TGTGCCAGTAGTATAGTACTGAACTACGAGCAGTACTTC.

The V gene is TRBV7-2, the J gene TRBJ2-2; the D gene is possibly TRBD2 (5 bases). The CDR3 is made up of 17 amino acids. Trimming stripped 5 bases from V and 0 bases from J, with 16 bases between. Germline CDR1 and CDR2: SGHTA and FQGNSA. The CDR3 bases are TGTGCCAGCAGCCTTAGTACTGAGGGCCCGAACACCGGGGAGCTGTTTTTT. Residues: CASSLSTEGPNTGELFF. Looking up the rest from reference TRBV7-2 and TRBJ2-2 gives the full variable domain: GAGVSQSPSNKVTEKGKDVELRCDPISGHTALYWYRQSLGQGLEFLIYFQGNSAPDKSGLPSDRFSAERTGGSVSTLTIQRTQQEDSAVYLCASSLSTEGPNTGELFFGEGSRLTVL.

The rearrangement links TRBV9 to TRBJ2-2; D is uncertain. There are 12 residues in the CDR3. Germline-derived CDR1 and CDR2 are SGDLS and YYNGEE. Trimming shortened V by 1 base and J by 7 bases, and 5 bases separated the two germline ends. The CDR3 sequence: CASSVNLGELFF. CDR3 nucleotides: TGTGCCAGCAGCGTAAACCTCGGGGAGCTGTTTTTT.

This chain uses TRBV27 with TRBJ1-2; the match to TRBD1 covers 7 bases. The CDR3 runs to 15 residues. Germline V gives CDR1 MNHEY, CDR2 SMNVEV (reference sequence). The V gene end was trimmed by 5 bases and the J gene end by 11 bases; junction bases not matched to a gene: 17. This chain's CDR3 is CASSHGGGAVWGYTF. CDR3 nucleotide sequence: TGTGCCAGCAGTCATGGAGGGGGCGCTGTTTGGGGGTACACCTTC.

This chain connects TRBV4-1 to TRBJ1-2; D is unresolved. V was shortened by 2 bases and J by 2 bases, with 15 bases between the two germline ends. The CDR3 has 16 residues. Germline CDR1 and CDR2: MGHRA and YSYEKL. CDR3 nucleotide sequence: TGCGCCAGCAGCCAATCGGTTCAGGTCGACAACTATGGCTACACCTTC. Its protein is CASSQSVQVDNYGYTF.

This chain links TRBV6-6 with TRBJ2-3; D possibly corresponds to TRBD1 (6 bases). Germline CDR1 is MNHNY and CDR2 is SVGAGI (reference sequence). The CDR3 contains 14 residues. V was cut by 7 bases and J by 2 bases, with 13 bases left in between. The CDR3 nucleotides are TGTGCCAGCACCAACAGGGTGATCACAGATACGCAGTATTTT. As protein: CASTNRVITDTQYF.

This chain links TRBV29-1 with TRBJ2-7, with 8 bases that match TRBD1. V shed 6 bases and J 4 bases; nucleotides not matched to a gene: 8. The CDR3 is 13 residues long. Per germline, CDR1 SQVTM and CDR2 ANQGSEA. The DNA for the CDR3 is TGCAGCGTACGGACAGGGAAGACTTACGAGCAGTACTTC. It codes for CSVRTGKTYEQYF.

This chain connects TRBV5-6 to TRBJ2-3; D possibly uses TRBD1 or TRBD2 (5 bases each). This CDR3 spans 12 amino acids. V shed 2 bases and J shed 6 bases, with 7 bases lying between them. The germline gives CDR1 SGHDT, CDR2 YYEEEE. DNA for the CDR3: TGTGCCAGCAGCTTTTGGGGGGATACGCAGTATTTT. Translated, it gives CASSFWGDTQYF.

This clone counts as hyperexpanded (1% or more). The J gene is TRBJ2-5, the V gene TRBV10-1, with a weak D call TRBD1 (6 bases). The V end lost 2 bases, the J end lost 5 bases, and 6 bases lay between the germline ends. The CDR3 extends over 12 amino acids. The germline V gene encodes CDR1 WNHNN and CDR2 SYGVQD (reference sequence). The CDR3 protein is CASSEDRETQYF. As DNA, the CDR3 is TGCGCCAGCAGTGAGGACAGGGAGACCCAGTACTTC.

V and J are TRBV29-1 and TRBJ2-3; 9 bases line up with TRBD1. V dropped 0 bases and J dropped 5; count of bases not matched to a gene: 3. CDR3 length: 14 amino acids. The germline gives CDR1 SQVTM, CDR2 ANQGSEA. In DNA, the CDR3 is TGCAGCGTTGAAGATCAGACAGGGGGAGATACGCAGTATTTT. Amino acid sequence: CSVEDQTGGDTQYF.

The J gene is TRBJ1-1, the V gene TRBV7-9; D perhaps matches TRBD1 (6 bases). Germline V gives CDR1 SEHNR, CDR2 FQNEAQ (reference sequence). The CDR3 extends over 14 amino acids. V lost 1 base and J lost 8, with 14 bases in between. The CDR3 region is CASSLVGGPGEAFF. The CDR3 DNA is TGTGCCAGCAGCTTAGTAGGGGGGCCCGGGGAAGCTTTCTTT.

The gene calls are TRBV10-3 and TRBJ2-7; 8 positions match TRBD1. Looked up from germline, CDR1 is ENHRY and CDR2 is SYGVKD. Losses at the gene ends were 3 bases for V and 0 bases for J; bases not matched to a gene: 4. The CDR3 extends over 15 amino acids. This CDR3 is CAISDTTGGSYEQYF. The CDR3 nucleotides are TGTGCCATCAGTGATACAACAGGGGGCTCCTACGAGCAGTACTTC.

The gene calls are TRBV4-3 and TRBJ2-6; D is possibly TRBD2 (5 bases). Germline V lookup: CDR1 LGHNA, CDR2 YSLEER. This CDR3 comprises 15 residues. Trimming left V 4 bases short and J 0 bases short, with 7 bases between. CDR3 nucleotide sequence: TGCGCCAGCAGCCCCGGGATCTCTGGGGCCAACGTCCTGACTTTC. It encodes CASSPGISGANVLTF.

This chain links TRBV4-1 with TRBJ2-7; 11 nucleotides align to TRBD1. The J segment lost 4 bases and the V segment lost 4 bases, leaving 3 bases of the junction unmatched. Germline lookup yields CDR1 MGHRA and CDR2 YSYEKL. The CDR3 contains 14 residues. The CDR3 here is CASSPGQGVYEQYF. The CDR3 bases are TGCGCCAGCAGCCCGGGACAGGGGGTTTACGAGCAGTACTTC.